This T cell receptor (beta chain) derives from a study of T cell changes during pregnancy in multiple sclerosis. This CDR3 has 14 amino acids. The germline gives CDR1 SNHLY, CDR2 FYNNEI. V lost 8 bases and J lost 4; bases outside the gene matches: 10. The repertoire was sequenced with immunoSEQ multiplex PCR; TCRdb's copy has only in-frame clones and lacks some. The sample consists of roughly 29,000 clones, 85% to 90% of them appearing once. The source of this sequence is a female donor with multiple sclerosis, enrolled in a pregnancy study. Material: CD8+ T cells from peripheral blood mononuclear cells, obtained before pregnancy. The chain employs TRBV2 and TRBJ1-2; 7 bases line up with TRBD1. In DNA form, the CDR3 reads TGTGCCAGCCCCTCCCGGACAGGTCCCTATGGCTACACCTTC. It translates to CASPSRTGPYGYTF.